These 24 T cell receptor beta chains came from one sample sequenced in a study of Graves' ophthalmopathy and Graves' hyperthyroidism. Researchers took RNA transcripts and amplified TCR beta CDR3 regions from them. Second-round multiplex PCR came after a first-round RT-PCR that employed HTBI primers. Via MiXCR, TCRdb re-called the multiplex PCR reads, giving one row per CDR3 protein. The data contain 600,000 to 700,000 distinct CDR3 sequences, roughly two fifths of them seen just once; the ten biggest clones take up more than 2.5%. Sequenced: peripheral blood. The receptor source for this set is an adult man with Graves' ophthalmopathy.

This clonotype appeared a few times. V usage is TRBV5-6 and J usage is TRBJ1-6, with D perhaps matching TRBD1 (5 bases). V lost 0 bases to trimming and J lost 2 bases, with 6 bases between them. Germline V gene data show CDR1 as SGHDT and CDR2 as YYEEEE. The CDR3 contains 15 residues. The CDR3 bases are TGTGCCAGCAGCTTGGAACAGGCCTATAATTCACCCCTCCACTTT. It codes for CASSLEQAYNSPLHF. Filled out from reference TRBV5-6 and TRBJ1-6, the complete variable domain reads DAGVTQSPTHLIKTRGQQVTLRCSPKSGHDTVSWYQQALGQGPQFIFQYYEEEERQRGNFPDRFSGHQFPNYSSELNVNALLLGDSALYLCASSLEQAYNSPLHFGNGTRLTVT.

With respect to this clonotype: A read error is possible here, since a much larger clone lies one base away. The V gene is TRBV12-3 or TRBV12-4, the J gene TRBJ1-6, with no clear D. The length of the CDR3 is 16 residues. CDR3 nucleotide sequence: TGTGCCAGCAGCTTAGTGGGTAGGGCCCTTAATTCACCCCCCCACTTT. Amino acid sequence: CASSLVGRALNSPPHF.

The rearrangement uses TRBV2 and TRBJ2-5, with 7 bases that match TRBD2. The better agreement between TRBJ2-1 and the DNA end casts doubt on the J call. The CDR3 consists of 10 residues. From germline, CDR1 is SNHLY and CDR2 FYNNEI. DNA for the CDR3: TGTGCCAGCCGAGGACTAGTACAGTTCTTC. It is translated as CASRGLVQFF.

This clonotype showed up just a few times. The chain employs TRBV12-5 and TRBJ2-7, with 9 nucleotides matching TRBD2. Germline V gene data show CDR1 as LGHNT and CDR2 as FRNRAP. This CDR3 has 15 residues. V lost 6 bases, J lost 4 bases, and 10 bases stayed unmatched. This chain's CDR3 is CASGEGLARTYEQYF. The CDR3 DNA sequence: TGTGCTAGTGGGGAGGGACTAGCCCGCACTTACGAGCAGTACTTC.

This clonotype was seen at least ten times. V is TRBV29-1 and J is TRBJ1-1; tentative D call: TRBD1 (6 bases). This CDR3 spans 13 amino acids. Germline V gene sequence: CDR1 SQVTM, CDR2 ANQGSEA. The ends were cut back, 7 bases at V and 4 bases at J, with 16 bases in the middle. The CDR3 is CSAGIQGSTEAFF. The CDR3 nucleotides read TGCAGCGCTGGGATACAGGGAAGCACTGAAGCTTTCTTT.

The J gene is TRBJ1-1, the V gene TRBV10-3, with TRBD1 identical over 10 bases. Germline V CDR1 and CDR2: ENHRY, SYGVKD. The V and J ends lost 10 bases and 6 bases, in that order; junction bases with no gene match: 14. This CDR3 contains 15 residues. The CDR3 DNA sequence: TGTGCCAGCAGCCTGATGGACAGGGGGTTTCCTGAAGCTTTCTTT. Residues: CASSLMDRGFPEAFF.

This clonotype has just a few counts. This rearrangement joins TRBV7-9 to TRBJ2-7; 7 nucleotides agree with TRBD2. With V trimmed by 3 bases and J by 0 bases, 5 bases remained unmatched. The CDR3 contains 15 residues. Germline V gene sequence: CDR1 SEHNR, CDR2 FQNEAQ (reference sequence). The chain's CDR3 is CASSLTSLSSYEQYF. The CDR3 nucleotides read TGTGCCAGCAGCTTGACTAGCCTGAGCTCCTACGAGCAGTACTTC.

The V and J genes are TRBV2 and TRBJ2-5; 7 bases are shared with TRBD1. Germline CDR1 and CDR2: SNHLY and FYNNEI. The CDR3 runs 15 residues. Trimming took 5 bases from V and 4 from J; bases not matched to a gene: 10. CDR3 bases: TGTGCCAGCAGTTTAGAGGGGGCGCGGATAGAGACCCAGTACTTC. It is translated as CASSLEGARIETQYF.

Only a few counts were recorded for this clonotype. The chain recombines TRBV9 with TRBJ2-7; D call uncertain. The CDR3 spans 14 residues. V was trimmed by 2 bases and J by 2 bases, leaving 11 bases between them. The germline gives CDR1 SGDLS, CDR2 YYNGEE. CDR3 DNA sequence: TGTGCCAGCAGCGTTGGGCAGATTACCTACGAGCAGTACTTC. Translation: CASSVGQITYEQYF.

J is TRBJ1-1 and V is TRBV4-1; 7 bases are shared with TRBD1. Germline CDR1 reads MGHRA; CDR2 reads YSYEKL. The CDR3 runs 18 residues. The V segment lost 0 bases and the J segment 3 bases; nucleotides outside the gene matches: 13. The CDR3 bases are TGCGCCAGCAGCCAAGATCGAAACAGGGGAAGTGGAGACACTGAAGCTTTCTTT. Protein product: CASSQDRNRGSGDTEAFF.

This clonotype was counted many times. The rearrangement joins TRBV6-1 to TRBJ1-5; perhaps TRBD1 as D (5 bases). The CDR3 length is 13 residues. Trimming stripped 7 bases from V and 9 bases from J, with 16 bases between. In germline, CDR1 is MNHNS, CDR2 SASEGT. In DNA form, the CDR3 reads TGTGCCAGCACCGGAGGGCAGGGAGCGCCCCAGCATTTT. It is translated as CASTGGQGAPQHF.

This clonotype was detected ten times or more. This rearrangement joins TRBV19 to TRBJ1-6, with 7 nucleotides matching TRBD1. CDR1 and CDR2 (germline): LNHDA, SQIVND (reference sequence). This CDR3 spans 15 amino acids. The V segment lost 4 bases and the J segment 8 bases; nucleotides outside the gene matches: 8. For the CDR3, the DNA is TGTGCCAGTAGTACTCCGGTACAGGGGTATTCACCCCTCCACTTT. Protein sequence: CASSTPVQGYSPLHF.

This clonotype has ten or more counts. The chain employs TRBV19 and TRBJ1-5; D is perhaps TRBD1 (6 bases). CDR1 LNHDA and CDR2 SQIVND come from the germline V gene (reference sequence). The germline V and J ends were trimmed by 3 bases and 2 bases, with 8 bases remaining between them. The CDR3 runs 14 residues. The CDR3 is CASSIYRGNQPQHF. The CDR3 coding sequence is TGTGCCAGTAGTATTTACAGGGGCAATCAGCCCCAGCATTTT. The full variable domain, in which reference TRBV19 and TRBJ1-5 provide the parts outside the CDR3, is DGGITQSPKYLFRKEGQNVTLSCEQNLNHDAMYWYRQDPGQGLRLIYYSQIVNDFQKGDIAEGYSVSREKKESFPLTVTSAQKNPTAFYLCASSIYRGNQPQHFGDGTRLSIL.

The table lists this clonotype with many counts. The chain couples TRBV5-1 to TRBJ2-7; D is perhaps TRBD1 (6 bases). Trimming took 0 bases from V and 5 from J, leaving 12 bases between them. CDR3 length equals 14 residues. Germline-derived CDR1 and CDR2 are SGHRS and YFSETQ. This CDR3 reads CASSLGTGWNEQYF. The CDR3 region has the DNA TGCGCCAGCAGCTTGGGTACAGGGTGGAACGAGCAGTACTTC.

A note on this clonotype: Germline is not matched at one junction end, which may reflect a read error. The CDR3 protein is CAVSADDEQYF. CDR3 in DNA: TGTGCCGTCAGTGCGGACGACGAGCAGTACTTC. The V call is TRBV10-3, the J call TRBJ2-7; D ambiguous. Germline values: CDR1 ENHRY, CDR2 SYGVKD. CDR3 length: 11 residues.

This clonotype occurred a few times. The chain is built from TRBV14 and TRBJ2-7; the match to TRBD2 covers 7 bases. Per the germline V gene, CDR1 is SGHDN and CDR2 is FVKESK. The V gene end was trimmed by 6 bases and the J gene end by 3 bases; junction bases not matched to a gene: 8. This CDR3 has 14 amino acids. The CDR3 spells CASSTGGPFYEQYF. The CDR3 DNA follows: TGTGCCAGCAGTACGGGGGGACCGTTCTACGAGCAGTACTTC.

The chain employs TRBV4-1 and TRBJ1-1, with TRBD1 identical over 7 bases. V lost 2 bases and J lost 4; bases outside the gene matches: 4. Per the germline V gene, CDR1 is MGHRA and CDR2 is YSYEKL. This CDR3 region has 14 residues. For the CDR3, the DNA is TGCGCCAGCAGCCAAAACAGGGGATCCACTGAAGCTTTCTTT. Protein product: CASSQNRGSTEAFF.

This clonotype was recorded many times. The V and J genes are TRBV24-1 and TRBJ2-2, with D hard to call. V was shortened by 7 bases and J by 8 bases, with 10 bases between the two germline ends. Germline V lookup: CDR1 KGHDR, CDR2 SFDVKD. CDR3 size: 12 residues. The DNA of the CDR3 is TGTGCCACCAGCCTCCCTGGGGGGGAGCTGTTTTTT. It is translated as CATSLPGGELFF.

With respect to this clonotype: This may be a read error, as it is one base from a much larger clone. This chain uses TRBV10-3 with TRBJ1-2; 7 nucleotides match TRBD1. The CDR3 length is 15 residues. Germline V lookup: CDR1 ENHRY, CDR2 SYGVKD. The CDR3 loop reads CASSKDGQDLSPYTF. Here the CDR3 DNA reads TGTGCCAGCAGTAAAGACGGACAGGACCTTTCCCCTTACACCTTC.

The chain carries TRBV4-1 and TRBJ2-7; TRBD1 is a possible D gene (6 bases). Trimming cost V 6 bases and J 6 bases, with 18 bases left between them. The CDR3 is made up of 14 amino acids. Germline CDR1 reads MGHRA; CDR2 reads YSYEKL. The CDR3 reads CASSLAGRGSEQYF. The DNA of the CDR3 is TGCGCCAGCAGTCTTGCGGGCAGGGGAAGCGAGCAGTACTTC.

This clonotype was seen repeatedly, ten times or more. The chain employs TRBV7-8 and TRBJ2-2; no clear D. This CDR3 contains 15 residues. The V end lost 5 bases, the J end lost 8 bases, and 18 bases lay between the germline ends. Germline loops: CDR1 SGHVS, CDR2 FQNEAQ. CDR3 in amino acids: CASSVSLRVGGELFF. The CDR3 nucleotides are TGTGCCAGCAGCGTCTCCCTTCGGGTGGGGGGGGAGCTGTTTTTT.

The chain employs TRBV25-1 and TRBJ1-2; 8 bases agree with TRBD1. This CDR3 spans 14 amino acids. Germline V lookup: CDR1 MGHDK, CDR2 SYGVNS. V gave up 6 bases and J gave up 4 bases; unmatched junction bases: 7. The CDR3 is CASSSSGTGYGYTF. CDR3 DNA: TGTGCCAGCAGCTCTTCCGGGACAGGCTATGGCTACACCTTC.

This clonotype was detected only a few times. The CDR3 DNA sequence: TGTGCCAGCAGCTCCCGGATTTATAGCAATCAGCCCCAGCATTTT. Residues: CASSSRIYSNQPQHF. V usage is TRBV9 and J usage is TRBJ1-5; D not certain. V gave up 4 bases and J gave up 0 bases, with 11 bases separating them. Germline loops: CDR1 SGDLS, CDR2 YYNGEE. The CDR3 length is 15 residues.

This clonotype was counted at least ten times. The V gene is TRBV6-1, the J gene TRBJ2-7; 8 nucleotides align to TRBD2. Germline V gene data show CDR1 as MNHNS and CDR2 as SASEGT. With 4 bases clipped from V and 3 bases from J, the junction kept 2 bases outside the gene matches. The CDR3 extends over 13 amino acids. CDR3 DNA: TGTGCCAGCAGTGTAGCGGGGAGCTACGAGCAGTACTTC. Protein sequence: CASSVAGSYEQYF.